These 7 T cell receptor beta chains came from one sample sequenced in a study of cytomegalovirus exposure and HLA in healthy donors. Primers for the PCR totalled 60 Vbeta and 13 Jbeta. Using immunoSEQ multiplex PCR, the repertoire was profiled, and TCRdb retains in-frame clones only, with some absent. This table has fewer than 150,000 clones, 80% appearing once. Sequenced sample: PBMCs. These TCRs come from a female donor in good health and CMV-seropositive.

This chain links TRBV7-2 with TRBJ2-3; 7 bases map to TRBD2. Looked up from germline, CDR1 is SGHTA and CDR2 is FQGNSA. This CDR3 has 13 amino acids. With V trimmed by 7 bases and J by 14 bases, 15 bases remained unmatched. The CDR3 protein is CASTPFPGGSWYF. The CDR3 DNA reads TGTGCCAGCACCCCCTTTCCCGGGGGGTCCTGGTATTTT.

The chain couples TRBV4-3 to TRBJ1-3; 7 bases map to TRBD1. The V segment lost 1 base and the J segment 2 bases; nucleotides outside the gene matches: 2. Germline V gene sequence: CDR1 LGHNA, CDR2 YSLEER. The CDR3 contains 15 residues. The CDR3 nucleotides are TGCGCCAGCAGCCAAGGACAGGGCACTGGAAACACCATATATTTT. Its protein product is CASSQGQGTGNTIYF.

The chain recombines TRBV20-1 with TRBJ1-2, with unresolved D. Germline CDR1 DFQATT, CDR2 SNEGSKA (reference sequence). The length of the CDR3 is 9 residues. V was pared by 6 bases and J by 5 bases, with 4 bases between. The CDR3 protein is CSAQYGYTF. The CDR3 nucleotides read TGCAGTGCCCAGTATGGCTACACCTTC.

The J gene is TRBJ1-2, the V gene TRBV5-1; D gene unclear. Trimming took 0 bases from V and 4 from J, leaving 10 bases between them. CDR1 is SGHRS and CDR2 is YFSETQ in the germline V gene. The CDR3 length is 14 residues. The CDR3 bases are TGCGCCAGCAGCTTGGAAAGCGGCCTCTATGGCTACACCTTC. Translating it yields CASSLESGLYGYTF.

The chain employs TRBV5-1 and TRBJ2-1; 10 nucleotides align to TRBD1. This CDR3 region has 15 residues. Germline V gene lookup returns CDR1 SGHRS and CDR2 YFSETQ. The V gene end was trimmed by 2 bases and the J gene end by 10 bases; junction bases not matched to a gene: 9. The CDR3 DNA is TGCGCCAGCAGCTTAGAGGGACAGGGGATGAAGGAGCAGTTCTTC. Residues: CASSLEGQGMKEQFF.

This rearrangement joins TRBV28 to TRBJ1-6, with 7 bases fitting TRBD1. CDR3 size: 15 residues. The V segment lost 4 bases and the J segment 11 bases; nucleotides outside the gene matches: 11. CDR1 MDHEN and CDR2 SYDVKM come from the germline V gene. The CDR3 spells CASSSRQGSIAPLHF. CDR3 in DNA: TGTGCCAGCAGTTCCCGACAGGGAAGTATTGCACCCCTCCACTTT.

The chain links TRBV7-8 to TRBJ1-2; 7 bases agree with TRBD1. V trimming: 3 bases; J trimming: 4 bases; junction bases outside the gene matches: 2. The length of the CDR3 is 13 residues. CDR1 is SGHVS and CDR2 is FQNEAQ in the germline V gene. This chain's CDR3 is CASSFDRAYGYTF. CDR3 in DNA: TGTGCCAGCAGCTTTGACAGGGCCTATGGCTACACCTTC.